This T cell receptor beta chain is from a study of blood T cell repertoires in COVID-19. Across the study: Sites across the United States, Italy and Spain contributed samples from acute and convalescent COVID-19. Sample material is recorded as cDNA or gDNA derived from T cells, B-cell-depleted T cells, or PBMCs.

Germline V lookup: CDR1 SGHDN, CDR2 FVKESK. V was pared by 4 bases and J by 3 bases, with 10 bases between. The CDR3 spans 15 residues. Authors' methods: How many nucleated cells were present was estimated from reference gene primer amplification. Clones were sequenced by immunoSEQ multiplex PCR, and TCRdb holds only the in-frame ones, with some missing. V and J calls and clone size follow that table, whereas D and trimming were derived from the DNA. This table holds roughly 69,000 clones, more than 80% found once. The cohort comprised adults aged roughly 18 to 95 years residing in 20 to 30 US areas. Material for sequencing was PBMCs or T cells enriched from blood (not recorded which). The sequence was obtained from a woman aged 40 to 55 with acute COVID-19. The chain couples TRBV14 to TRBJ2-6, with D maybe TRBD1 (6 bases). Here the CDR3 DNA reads TGTGCCAGCAGCCTCCAGGGGCTTGGGGCCAACGTCCTGACTTTC. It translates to CASSLQGLGANVLTF.